The 6 T cell receptor beta chains listed next were all sequenced from one sample in a study of cytomegalovirus exposure and HLA in healthy donors. PCR employed 60 Vbeta and 13 Jbeta primers. Profiled with immunoSEQ multiplex PCR; TCRdb holds only in-frame clones, not every one. The sample lists around 150,000 clones; 76% were seen once. The sequencing sample was made of PBMCs. The receptor source for this set is a male donor in good health and CMV-seronegative.

The V and J genes are TRBV7-2 and TRBJ2-2; D remains unclear. V shed 3 bases and J shed 7 bases, with 6 bases lying between them. The length of the CDR3 is 12 residues. CDR1 and CDR2 from the germline V gene are SGHTA and FQGNSA. DNA for the CDR3: TGTGCCAGCAGCTTCCGAGGCGGGGAGCTGTTTTTT. Translating it yields CASSFRGGELFF.

The chain has TRBV5-6 and TRBJ2-7, with 8 positions matching TRBD1. After removal of 0 bases from V and 4 bases from J, the junction contained 9 bases not matched to a gene. CDR3 length equals 16 residues. CDR1 SGHDT and CDR2 YYEEEE come from the germline V gene. The CDR3 is CASSLAWTGPPYEQYF. CDR3 DNA: TGTGCCAGCAGCTTGGCTTGGACAGGGCCCCCTTACGAGCAGTACTTC.

The rearrangement joins TRBV30 to TRBJ1-6, with 7 bases identical to TRBD1. Germline values: CDR1 GTSNPN, CDR2 SVGIG (reference sequence). This CDR3 is built from 14 residues. V gave up 3 bases and J gave up 8 bases; unmatched junction bases: 7. The DNA for the CDR3 is TGTGCCTGGAGCGCGGGACAGTTTCATTCACCCCTCCACTTT. This encodes CAWSAGQFHSPLHF.

This clone has just one count. This sequence joins TRBV13 and TRBJ1-2, with a possible D match to TRBD1 (5 bases). This CDR3 contains 15 residues. Per germline, CDR1 PRHDT and CDR2 FYEKMQ (reference sequence). V was shortened by 1 base and J by 4 bases, with 13 bases between the two germline ends. The CDR3 spells CASSLAAGPSYGYTF. CDR3 in DNA: TGTGCCAGCAGCTTAGCGGCAGGGCCCTCCTATGGCTACACCTTC.

The chain recombines TRBV27 with TRBJ1-2; 7 bases agree with TRBD1. With V trimmed by 3 bases and J by 5 bases, 9 bases remained unmatched. The CDR3 loop spans 15 amino acids. Germline CDR1 MNHEY, CDR2 SMNVEV (reference sequence). CDR3 residues: CASSFQGGWIYGYTF. The CDR3 DNA sequence: TGTGCCAGCAGTTTTCAGGGGGGATGGATTTATGGCTACACCTTC.

The table lists this clone with a few counts. The V and J genes are TRBV2 and TRBJ2-5, with D possibly being TRBD1 (5 bases). The CDR3 has 14 residues. The germline V gene encodes CDR1 SNHLY and CDR2 FYNNEI. V lost 3 bases to trimming and J lost 1 base, with 9 bases between them. CDR3 amino acids: CASSERQIQETQYF. Written as DNA, the CDR3 is TGTGCCAGCAGTGAGAGACAGATCCAAGAGACCCAGTACTTC.